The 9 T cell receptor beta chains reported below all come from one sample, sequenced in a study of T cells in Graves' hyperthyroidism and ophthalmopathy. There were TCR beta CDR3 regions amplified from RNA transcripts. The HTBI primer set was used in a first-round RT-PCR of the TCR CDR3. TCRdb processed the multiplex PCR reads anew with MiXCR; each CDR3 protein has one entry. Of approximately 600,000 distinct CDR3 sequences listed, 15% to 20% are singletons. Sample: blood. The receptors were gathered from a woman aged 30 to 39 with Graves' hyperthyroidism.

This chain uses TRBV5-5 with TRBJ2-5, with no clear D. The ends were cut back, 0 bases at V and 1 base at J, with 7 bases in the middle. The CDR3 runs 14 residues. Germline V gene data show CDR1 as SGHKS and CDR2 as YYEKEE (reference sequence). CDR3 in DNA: TGTGCCAGCAGCTTGGCCCAGATCCAAGAGACCCAGTACTTC. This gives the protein CASSLAQIQETQYF.

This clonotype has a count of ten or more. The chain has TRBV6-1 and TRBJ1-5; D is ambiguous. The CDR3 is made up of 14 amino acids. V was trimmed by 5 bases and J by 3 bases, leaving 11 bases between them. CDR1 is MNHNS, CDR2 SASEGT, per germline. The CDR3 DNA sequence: TGTGCCAGCAGTTCATGGCAGTTCAATCAGCCCCAGCATTTT. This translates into CASSSWQFNQPQHF.

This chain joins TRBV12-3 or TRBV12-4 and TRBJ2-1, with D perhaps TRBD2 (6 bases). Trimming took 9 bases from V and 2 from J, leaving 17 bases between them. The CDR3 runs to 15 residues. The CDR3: CASGGGSRPYNEQFF. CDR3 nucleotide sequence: TGTGCCAGTGGAGGAGGGAGTAGACCCTACAATGAGCAGTTCTTC.

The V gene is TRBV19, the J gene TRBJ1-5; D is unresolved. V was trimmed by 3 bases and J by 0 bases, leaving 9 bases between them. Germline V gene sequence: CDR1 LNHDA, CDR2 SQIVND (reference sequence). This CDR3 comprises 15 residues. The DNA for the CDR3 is TGTGCCAGTAGTATCGGAACATATAGCAATCAGCCCCAGCATTTT. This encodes CASSIGTYSNQPQHF.

CDR3 in DNA: TGTGCCAGCACCCCCTGGGGGGTCCAAGAGACCCAGTACTTC. It codes for CASTPWGVQETQYF. The V call is TRBV11-3, the J call TRBJ2-5; TRBD2 is a possible D gene (6 bases). Germline V CDR1 and CDR2: SGHNT, YENEEA. Trimming took off 7 bases at V and 1 base at J, with 13 bases between the two ends. There are 14 residues in the CDR3. Supplemented by reference TRBV11-3 and TRBJ2-5, the full variable domain reads EAGVVQSPRYKIIEKKQPVAFWCNPISGHNTLYWYLQNLGQGPELLIRYENEEAVDDSQLPKDRFSAERLKGVDSTLKIQPAELGDSAVYLCASTPWGVQETQYFGPGTRLLVL.

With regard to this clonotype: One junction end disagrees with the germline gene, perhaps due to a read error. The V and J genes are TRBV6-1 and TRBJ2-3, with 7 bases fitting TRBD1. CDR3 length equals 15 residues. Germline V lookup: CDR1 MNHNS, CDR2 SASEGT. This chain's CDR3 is CASSEGQGSIDTQYF. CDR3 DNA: TGTGCCAGCAGTGAAGGACAGGGAAGCATAGATACGCAGTATTTT.

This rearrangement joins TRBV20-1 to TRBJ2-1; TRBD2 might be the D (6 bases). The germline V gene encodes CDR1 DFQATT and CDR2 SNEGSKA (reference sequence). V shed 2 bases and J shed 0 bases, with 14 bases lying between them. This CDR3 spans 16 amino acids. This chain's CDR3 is CSARPGLGSSYNEQFF. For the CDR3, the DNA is TGCAGTGCTAGACCGGGACTGGGTAGCTCCTACAATGAGCAGTTCTTC.

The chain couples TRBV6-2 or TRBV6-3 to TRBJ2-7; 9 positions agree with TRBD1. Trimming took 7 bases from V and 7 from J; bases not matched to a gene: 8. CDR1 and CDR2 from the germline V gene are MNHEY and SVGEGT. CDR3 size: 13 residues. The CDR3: CASIRTGAREQYF. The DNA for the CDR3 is TGTGCCAGCATTCGGACAGGGGCTAGGGAGCAGTACTTC.

The CDR3 DNA follows: TGTGCCAGCAGCCTTAGCGGGTACTACACAGATACGCAGTATTTT. It is translated as CASSLSGYYTDTQYF. The gene calls are TRBV13 and TRBJ2-3; TRBD2 matches 7 bases. Germline lookup yields CDR1 PRHDT and CDR2 FYEKMQ (reference sequence). The CDR3 has 15 amino acids. The junction had 7 bases not matched to a gene; V was cut back by 5 bases and J by 2 bases.